The clone carrying this TCR beta chain turned up a few times. Its antigen is undetermined. TCRdb called the 5' RACE reads again in MiXCR, with one record for every CDR3 protein. This table holds a few hundred thousand distinct CDR3 sequences, 24% found once. The data originate from a study of identical twins. General study results and limits: The abundant beta clonotypes from cord blood had fewer insertions, and memory repertoires had none of this.

The V gene lost 6 bases and the J gene lost 5 bases, with 7 bases spanning the gap. This CDR3 is 11 amino acids long. In germline, CDR1 is SGHRS, CDR2 YFSETQ. All donors were healthy Caucasians. The sample was also linked to a second study, of T cells expressing NK-cell markers. That paper adds: With an anti-gamma-delta TCR antibody, sorting in several experiments was kept to alpha-beta TCR T cells. In several donors, dominant clonotypes made up roughly 25-60.1% of CD3+CD56-NKG2C+ cells.

The J gene is TRBJ2-3, the V gene TRBV5-1; no reliable D call. The sequence derives from a woman younger than 35 in good health. Specimen: CD4+ T cells sorted from blood. The CDR3 nucleotides are TGCGCCAGCACTTCCGTAGATACGCAGTATTTT. Translated: CASTSVDTQYF. Combining the CDR3 with reference TRBV5-1 and TRBJ2-3 gives the whole variable domain KAGVTQTPRYLIKTRGQQVTLSCSPISGHRSVSWYQQTPGQGLQFLFEYFSETQRNKGNFPGRFSGRQFSNSRSEMNVSTLELGDSALYLCASTSVDTQYFGPGTRLTVL.